Below, one T cell receptor (beta chain) is given with its context. The CDR3 contains 13 residues. Germline V gene lookup returns CDR1 LGHDT and CDR2 YNNKEL (reference sequence). Trimming removed 4 bases at V and 6 bases at J, with 10 bases between. This sample was included in a study of blood T cell repertoires in COVID-19. Study summary: Samples taken during acute and convalescent COVID-19 were collected in the United States, Italy and Spain.

The cohort comprised adults aged 18 to 89 years residing in under 30 US areas. Participants reported their clinical history, and cohort assignment relied on those reports. Assay: immunoSEQ multiplex PCR; the TCRdb copy retains only in-frame clones and omits some. The data hold 300,000 to 450,000 clones, with roughly 91% observed a single time. J is TRBJ2-4 and V is TRBV3-1 (or the pseudogene TRBV3-2); D remains unclear. This sequence originates from a woman in her late teens or twenties who had recovered from COVID-19. Material for sequencing was PBMCs or T cells enriched from blood (not recorded which). CDR3 sequence: CASSPSLANIQYF. The CDR3 DNA follows: TGTGCCAGCAGCCCAAGTCTGGCAAACATTCAGTACTTC.